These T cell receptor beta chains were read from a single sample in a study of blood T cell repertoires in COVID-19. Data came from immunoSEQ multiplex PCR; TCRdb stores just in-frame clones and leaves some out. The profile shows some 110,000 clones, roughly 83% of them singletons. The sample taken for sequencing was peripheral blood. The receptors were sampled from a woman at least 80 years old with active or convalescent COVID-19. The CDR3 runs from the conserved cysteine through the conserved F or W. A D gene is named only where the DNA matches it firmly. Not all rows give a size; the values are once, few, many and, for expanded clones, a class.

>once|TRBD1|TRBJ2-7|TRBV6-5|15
CASSYSGQGKYEQYF
TGTGCCAGCAGTTACTCGGGACAGGGAAAGTACGAGCAGTACTTC
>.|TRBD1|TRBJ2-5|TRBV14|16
CASSGLGTGEQETQYF
TGTGCCAGCAGCGGGCTAGGGACAGGGGAGCAAGAGACCCAGTACTTC
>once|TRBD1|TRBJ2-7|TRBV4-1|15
CASSQKGQISYEQYF
TGCGCCAGCAGCCAAAAGGGACAGATCTCCTACGAGCAGTACTTC
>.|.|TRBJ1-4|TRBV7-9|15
CASSPWGATNEKLFF
TGTGCCAGCAGCCCCTGGGGAGCAACTAATGAAAAACTGTTTTTT
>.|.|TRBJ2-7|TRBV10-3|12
CAARDRTDEQYF
TGTGCCGCCCGAGACAGGACGGACGAGCAGTACTTC
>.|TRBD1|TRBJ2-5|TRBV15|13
CATSRDRGETQYF
TGTGCCACCAGCAGAGACAGGGGGGAGACCCAGTACTTC
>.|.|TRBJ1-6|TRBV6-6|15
CASSYSTGNNSPLHF
TGTGCCAGCAGTTACTCTACAGGGAATAATTCACCCCTCCACTTT
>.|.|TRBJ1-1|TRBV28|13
CASSSGSSTEAFF
TGTGCCAGCTCTTCGGGTAGCAGCACTGAAGCTTTCTTT
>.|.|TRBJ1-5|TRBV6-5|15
CASSSNRQNNQPQHF
TGTGCCAGCAGCTCAAATCGACAGAACAATCAGCCCCAGCATTTT
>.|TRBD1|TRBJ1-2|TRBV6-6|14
CASSYSGRGLGYTF
TGTGCCAGCAGTTACTCGGGAAGGGGGCTTGGCTACACCTTC
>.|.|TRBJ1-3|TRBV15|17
CATSRDLEAGSGNTIYF
TGTGCCACCAGCAGAGATTTGGAGGCCGGATCTGGAAACACCATATATTTT
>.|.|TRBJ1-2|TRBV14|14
CASSQVGGPYGYTF
TGTGCCAGCAGCCAAGTGGGGGGGCCTTATGGCTACACCTTC
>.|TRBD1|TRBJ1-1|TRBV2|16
CASRYRGTKRRTEAFF
TGTGCCAGCAGGTACAGGGGAACCAAGCGGCGGACTGAAGCTTTCTTT
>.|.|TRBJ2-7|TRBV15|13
CATSLDKIYEQYF
TGTGCCACCAGCTTGGACAAGATCTACGAGCAGTACTTC
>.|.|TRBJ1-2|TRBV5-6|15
CASSLWDKKSYGYTF
TGTGCCAGCAGCTTGTGGGACAAAAAATCCTATGGCTACACCTTC
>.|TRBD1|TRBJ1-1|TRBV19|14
CASSIIGGNTEAFF
TGTGCCAGTAGTATAATAGGGGGCAACACTGAAGCTTTCTTT
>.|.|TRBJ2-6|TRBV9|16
CASSLGQLSGANVLTF
TGTGCCAGCAGTTTAGGACAGCTCTCTGGGGCCAACGTCCTGACTTTC
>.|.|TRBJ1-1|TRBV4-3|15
CASSIRQATNTEAFF
TGCGCCAGCAGCATTCGACAGGCAACGAACACTGAAGCTTTCTTT
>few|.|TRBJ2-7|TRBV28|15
CASTVGGMPSYEQYF
TGTGCCAGCACCGTTGGGGGGATGCCCTCCTACGAGCAGTACTTC
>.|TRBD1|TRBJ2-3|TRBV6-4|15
CASSTQGVPTDTQYF
TGTGCCAGCAGTACACAGGGGGTCCCCACAGATACGCAGTATTTT
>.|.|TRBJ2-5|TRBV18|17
CASPPPKARQHKETQYF
TGTGCCAGCCCCCCACCAAAGGCCAGACAACATAAAGAGACCCAGTACTTC
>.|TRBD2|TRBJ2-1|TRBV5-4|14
CASSLAGGSNEQFF
TGTGCCAGCAGCTTAGCGGGAGGGAGCAATGAGCAGTTCTTC
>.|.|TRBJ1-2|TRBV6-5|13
CASSSTGNYGYTF
TGTGCCAGCAGCTCTACAGGGAACTATGGCTACACCTTC
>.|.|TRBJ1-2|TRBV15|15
CATSRDQTSTGGYTF
TGTGCCACCAGCAGAGATCAGACGTCGACGGGGGGCTACACCTTC
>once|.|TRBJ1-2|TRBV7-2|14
CASSRRTANYGYTF
TGTGCCAGCAGCAGGCGGACAGCTAACTATGGCTACACCTTC
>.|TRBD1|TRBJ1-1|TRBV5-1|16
CASSPRTGERGTEAFF
TGCGCCAGCAGCCCTCGGACAGGGGAACGGGGAACTGAAGCTTTCTTT
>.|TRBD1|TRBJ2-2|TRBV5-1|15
CASSPETGVTGELFF
TGCGCCAGCAGCCCTGAGACAGGGGTCACCGGGGAGCTGTTTTTT
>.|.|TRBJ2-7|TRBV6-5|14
CASSYMAGPYEQYF
TGTGCCAGCAGTTACATGGCGGGCCCTTACGAGCAGTACTTC
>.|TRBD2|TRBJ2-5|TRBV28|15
CASSQSGGGRETQYF
TGTGCCAGCAGCCAAAGCGGGGGAGGCCGGGAGACCCAGTACTTC
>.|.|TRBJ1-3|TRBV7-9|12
CASSFRPDTIYF
TGTGCCAGCAGCTTTCGCCCGGACACCATATATTTT
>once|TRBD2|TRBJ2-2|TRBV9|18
CASSVKSGTSLNTGELFF
TGTGCCAGCAGCGTAAAATCCGGGACTAGCCTGAACACCGGGGAGCTGTTTTTT
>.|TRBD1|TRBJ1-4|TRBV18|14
CASSLGQMNEKLFF
TGTGCCAGCTCACTGGGACAGATGAATGAAAAACTGTTTTTT
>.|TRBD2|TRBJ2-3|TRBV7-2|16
CASSFGTSGVGDTQYF
TGTGCCAGCAGCTTCGGGACTAGCGGAGTGGGAGATACGCAGTATTTT
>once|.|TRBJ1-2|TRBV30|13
CAWINGANYGYTF
TGTGCCTGGATCAACGGGGCTAACTATGGCTACACCTTC
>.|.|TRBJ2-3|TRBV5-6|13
CASSLKGTDTQYF
TGTGCCAGCAGCTTAAAGGGGACAGATACGCAGTATTTT
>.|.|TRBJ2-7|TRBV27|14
CASSLSTDPYEQYF
TGTGCCAGCAGTTTATCCACAGACCCCTACGAGCAGTACTTC
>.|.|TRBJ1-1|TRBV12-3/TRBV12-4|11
CASSLGAEAFF
TGTGCCAGCAGTTTAGGGGCTGAGGCTTTCTTT
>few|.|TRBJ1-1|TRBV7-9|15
CASKGEVGRVGEAFF
TGTGCCAGCAAGGGGGAAGTGGGCCGGGTTGGTGAAGCTTTCTTT
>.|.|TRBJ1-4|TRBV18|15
CASSPGQSEIEKLFF
TGTGCCAGCTCACCCGGACAGTCAGAAATAGAAAAACTGTTTTTT
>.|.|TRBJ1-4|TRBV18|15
CASSLSRQINEKLFF
TGTGCCAGCTCACTCTCCCGACAGATTAATGAAAAACTGTTTTTT
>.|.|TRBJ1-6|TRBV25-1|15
CASSGDTGYNSPLHF
TGTGCCAGCAGTGGGGACACCGGCTATAATTCACCCCTCCACTTT
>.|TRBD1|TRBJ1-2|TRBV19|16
CASSMRGQEVAFGYTF
TGTGCCAGTAGTATGCGGGGACAGGAGGTCGCCTTTGGCTACACCTTC
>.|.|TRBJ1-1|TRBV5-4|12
CASSWGTAEAFF
TGTGCCAGCAGCTGGGGGACTGCTGAAGCTTTCTTT
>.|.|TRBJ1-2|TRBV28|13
CASSQGQFYGYTF
TGTGCCAGCAGTCAGGGACAATTCTACGGCTACACCTTC
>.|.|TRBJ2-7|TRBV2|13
CASSEEARVEQYF
TGTGCCAGCAGTGAAGAGGCCAGGGTCGAGCAGTACTTC